The 25 T cell receptor beta chains in this list originate from one sample, sequenced in a study of T cells in Graves' hyperthyroidism and ophthalmopathy. It was RNA transcripts that yielded the amplified TCR beta CDR3 regions. Using the HTBI primer set, a first-round RT-PCR was run on the TCR CDR3. TCRdb re-called the multiplex PCR reads with MiXCR, one entry per CDR3 protein. The data show 45,000 to 55,000 distinct CDR3 sequences, with 45% to 65% seen just once and 34% held by the top ten. Sequencing was done on a sample of peripheral blood or thyroid tissue (not recorded which). All receptors come from a man aged 18 to 35 with Graves' hyperthyroidism.

V usage is TRBV28 and J usage is TRBJ1-4, with unresolved D. Germline CDR1 is MDHEN and CDR2 is SYDVKM. The CDR3 runs to 15 residues. V lost 8 bases to trimming and J lost 0 bases, with 13 bases between them. CDR3 sequence (DNA): TGTGCCAGCGGGCCTATTTGGGCAACTAATGAAAAACTGTTTTTT. Amino acid sequence: CASGPIWATNEKLFF.

This clonotype was observed at least ten times. The rearrangement uses TRBV30 and TRBJ1-6; D ambiguous. Trimming took 0 bases from V and 7 from J, leaving 7 bases between them. The V gene's germline CDR1 is GTSNPN and CDR2 SVGIG (reference sequence). The CDR3 extends over 13 amino acids. CDR3 residues: CAWSVGKNSPLHF. The CDR3 coding sequence is TGTGCCTGGAGTGTGGGCAAAAATTCACCCCTCCACTTT.

The chain recombines TRBV15 with TRBJ2-5; TRBD1 matches at 12 bases. The CDR3 totals 16 residues. The germline V gene encodes CDR1 LNHNV and CDR2 YYDKDF (reference sequence). J lost 4 bases, V lost 3 bases, and 6 bases had no gene match. The CDR3 is CATSRRDRGHSETQYF. CDR3 DNA sequence: TGTGCCACCAGCAGGAGGGACAGGGGGCATTCAGAGACCCAGTACTTC.

The sample holds a few counts of this clonotype. The limits of the CDR3 on the DNA are not certain, so only TCRdb's listed CDR3 is given. The rearrangement uses TRBV10-2 and TRBJ1-3; TRBD1, the table's D call, lacks a check against the DNA. Germline V gene data show CDR1 as WSHSY and CDR2 as SAAADI. The CDR3 has 21 amino acids, counting both end residues. Here the CDR3 reads CASSEDGMNTEAFFGQGTIYF.

Turning to this clonotype: A clone one base away is much larger, so this may be a read error. Because the CDR3 is missing its conserved closing phenylalanine or tryptophan, this is likely a read error. V and J are TRBV5-6 and TRBJ2-3, with 9 bases identical to TRBD2. Germline loops: CDR1 SGHDT, CDR2 YYEEEE. The CDR3 contains 17 residues. V trimming: 1 base; J trimming: 3 bases; junction bases outside the gene matches: 9. CDR3 DNA: TGTGCCAGCAGCTTGAGTAGCGGGAGTTTCGGGACAGATACGCAGTATTCT. Translation gives CASSLSSGSFGTDTQYS.

This clonotype showed up just once. The chain recombines TRBV29-1 with TRBJ1-5; no reliable D call. The length of the CDR3 is 13 residues. V gave up 5 bases and J gave up 6 bases, with 14 bases separating them. CDR1 is SQVTM and CDR2 is ANQGSEA in the germline V gene. CDR3 protein: CSVQSAGSQPQHF. The CDR3 DNA reads TGCAGCGTTCAGTCAGCGGGGAGTCAGCCCCAGCATTTT.

This clonotype was counted between two and nine times. This sequence joins TRBV18 and TRBJ2-5; the D call may be TRBD1 or TRBD2 (5 bases each). The V end lost 5 bases, the J end lost 3 bases, and 16 bases lay between the germline ends. The CDR3 totals 15 residues. The germline V gene has CDR1 KGHSH and CDR2 LQKENI. This CDR3 is CASSSSKGAEETQYF. CDR3 in DNA: TGTGCCAGCTCATCTAGCAAAGGGGCAGAAGAGACCCAGTACTTC. Complete variable domain (other parts from reference TRBV18 and TRBJ2-5): NAGVMQNPRHLVRRRGQEARLRCSPMKGHSHVYWYRQLPEEGLKFMVYLQKENIIDESGMPKERFSAEFPKEGPSILRIQQVVRGDSAAYFCASSSSKGAEETQYFGPGTRLLVL.

The chain joins TRBV24-1 to TRBJ2-6; D is possibly TRBD1 or TRBD2 (5 bases each). Germline V gene sequence: CDR1 KGHDR, CDR2 SFDVKD. CDR3 size: 15 residues. The V end was cut by 10 bases, the J end by 0 bases, with 12 bases between. The CDR3 reads CATPPGRSGANVLTF. The CDR3 DNA sequence: TGTGCCACGCCACCGGGACGCTCTGGGGCCAACGTCCTGACTTTC.

The V gene is TRBV20-1, the J gene TRBJ2-7; possibly TRBD1 for D (6 bases). Germline loops: CDR1 DFQATT, CDR2 SNEGSKA (reference sequence). The germline V and J ends were trimmed by 0 bases and 6 bases, with 12 bases remaining between them. The CDR3 runs 13 residues. The CDR3 nucleotides are TGCAGTGCTAGAGACCAGGGGCTATCCGAGCAGTACTTC. Its protein is CSARDQGLSEQYF.

This clonotype was seen just once. The chain links TRBV30 to TRBJ1-2, with D possibly being TRBD1 (5 bases). This CDR3 has 14 amino acids. V gave up 3 bases and J gave up 8 bases, with 19 bases separating them. Per germline, CDR1 GTSNPN and CDR2 SVGIG (reference sequence). The CDR3 is CAWRTMGQGVGYTF. The CDR3 DNA reads as TGTGCCTGGAGGACGATGGGGCAGGGAGTCGGCTACACCTTC.

As concerns this clonotype: One end of the junction fails to match germline, which may point to a read error. The chain recombines TRBV12-3 or TRBV12-4 with TRBJ1-6; no firm D call. This CDR3 comprises 15 residues. This chain's CDR3 is CASSLGGQNNSPLHF. The CDR3 coding sequence is TGTGCCAGCAGCTTAGGTGGTCAGAATAATTCACCCCTCCACTTT.

This clonotype was seen repeatedly, ten times or more. J is TRBJ2-5 and V is TRBV28, with a tentative D call TRBD2 (5 bases). Trimming removed 6 bases from V and 0 bases from J, with 11 bases in between. The germline CDR1 and CDR2 sequences are MDHEN and SYDVKM. There are 14 residues in the CDR3. The CDR3 here is CASSRKRYQETQYF. In DNA form, the CDR3 reads TGTGCCAGCAGCCGGAAGCGGTACCAAGAGACCCAGTACTTC.

This clonotype was recorded at least ten times. V usage is TRBV7-2 and J usage is TRBJ1-6, with 8 bases identical to TRBD1. The CDR3 spans 16 residues. After removal of 5 bases from V and 3 bases from J, the junction contained 6 bases not matched to a gene. The germline gives CDR1 SGHTA, CDR2 FQGNSA. The CDR3, as DNA: TGTGCCAGCAGCCATCCGGGACAGGTCTATAATTCACCCCTCCACTTT. Its translation is CASSHPGQVYNSPLHF.

This chain joins TRBV7-2 and TRBJ2-5, with 14 bases aligning to TRBD2. The CDR3 extends over 15 amino acids. The V and J ends lost 1 base and 5 bases, in that order; junction bases with no gene match: 0. The germline V gene has CDR1 SGHTA and CDR2 FQGNSA. CDR3 coding DNA: TGTGCCAGCAGCTTAGGGACTAGCGGGAGGGAGACCCAGTACTTC. Residues: CASSLGTSGRETQYF. The full variable domain, rest sourced from reference TRBV7-2 and TRBJ2-5, is GAGVSQSPSNKVTEKGKDVELRCDPISGHTALYWYRQSLGQGLEFLIYFQGNSAPDKSGLPSDRFSAERTGGSVSTLTIQRTQQEDSAVYLCASSLGTSGRETQYFGPGTRLLVL.

The chain uses TRBV7-9 and TRBJ1-2, with D uncertain. CDR1 SEHNR and CDR2 FQNEAQ come from the germline V gene (reference sequence). V was shortened by 5 bases and J by 5 bases, with 9 bases between the two germline ends. This CDR3 contains 12 residues. Here the CDR3 DNA reads TGTGCCAGCAGCCCTGGTCCTTATGGCTACACCTTC. Its protein is CASSPGPYGYTF.

This clonotype was detected ten times or more. This chain uses TRBV20-1 with TRBJ2-5; 8 bases are shared with TRBD1. Germline lookup yields CDR1 DFQATT and CDR2 SNEGSKA (reference sequence). This CDR3 is built from 15 residues. CDR3 loop: CSAPDRGRLQETQYF. In DNA form, the CDR3 reads TGCAGCGCCCCTGACAGGGGCCGTTTACAAGAGACCCAGTACTTC.

This chain connects TRBV19 to TRBJ2-5; 10 positions agree with TRBD2. The CDR3 extends over 16 amino acids. V was clipped by 4 bases and J by 4 bases; unmatched bases: 9. CDR1 and CDR2 (germline): LNHDA, SQIVND (reference sequence). The CDR3 is CASSTSSASGRETQYF. The CDR3 DNA sequence: TGTGCCAGTAGTACGTCGTCGGCTAGCGGGAGAGAGACCCAGTACTTC.

The V and J genes are TRBV5-1 and TRBJ2-7; 7 positions match TRBD1. Trimming cost V 6 bases and J 6 bases; bases outside gene matches: 9. The CDR3 runs 13 residues. Germline CDR1 and CDR2: SGHRS and YFSETQ. The CDR3 DNA is TGCGCCAGCACTCACAGGGGCAGCCCCGAGCAGTACTTC. Translated: CASTHRGSPEQYF.

V is TRBV7-2 and J is TRBJ2-5; D may be TRBD1 (6 bases). The CDR3 contains 14 residues. Germline V gene sequence: CDR1 SGHTA, CDR2 FQGNSA. V was clipped by 6 bases and J by 7 bases, with 18 bases between them. As DNA, the CDR3 is TGTGCCAGCAGGTCAGGGGCGGGCCAGGGGACCCAGTACTTC. Translation: CASRSGAGQGTQYF.

The CDR3, as DNA: TGCGCCAGCAGCTTGGGCTGGCTTAGAAGCTCCTACGAGCAGTACTTC. Amino acids: CASSLGWLRSSYEQYF. The V gene is TRBV5-1, the J gene TRBJ2-7, with unresolved D. Germline-derived CDR1 and CDR2 are SGHRS and YFSETQ. The CDR3 is 16 amino acids. The V end lost 0 bases, the J end lost 0 bases, and 13 bases lay between the germline ends.

Only one count was recorded for this clonotype. The chain has TRBV2 and TRBJ1-5; 9 bases match TRBD1. There are 16 residues in the CDR3. Germline trimming cut 6 bases from V and 11 bases from J; bases unmatched to any gene: 17. From germline, CDR1 is SNHLY and CDR2 FYNNEI. The CDR3 loop reads CASSDEQGALQETQHF. The DNA for the CDR3 is TGTGCCAGCAGCGACGAACAGGGGGCACTACAAGAGACCCAGCATTTT.

This clonotype was seen repeatedly, ten times or more. A junction end diverges from the germline sequence, so it may reflect a read error. The chain recombines TRBV20-1 with TRBJ2-7; D assignment may be TRBD1 or TRBD2 (5 bases each). This CDR3 has 14 residues. The germline V gene has CDR1 DFQATT and CDR2 SNEGSKA (reference sequence). For the CDR3, the DNA is TGCAATGCTAGAGGGGCAGGGTTTACCTACGAGCAGTACTTC. Its translation is CNARGAGFTYEQYF.

There are many counts of this clonotype. This CDR3 is CASSIDGWLNTEAFF. CDR3 nucleotide sequence: TGTGCCAGTAGTATAGATGGTTGGCTGAACACTGAAGCTTTCTTT. The rearrangement uses TRBV19 and TRBJ1-1; D remains unclear. This CDR3 contains 15 residues. The V end was cut by 0 bases, the J end by 0 bases, with 8 bases between. CDR1 and CDR2 from the germline V gene are LNHDA and SQIVND (reference sequence). The complete variable domain, with remaining parts taken from reference TRBV19 and TRBJ1-1, reads DGGITQSPKYLFRKEGQNVTLSCEQNLNHDAMYWYRQDPGQGLRLIYYSQIVNDFQKGDIAEGYSVSREKKESFPLTVTSAQKNPTAFYLCASSIDGWLNTEAFFGQGTRLTVV.

This clonotype has ten or more counts. The V gene is TRBV7-2, the J gene TRBJ1-2; D remains unclear. Germline V gene sequence: CDR1 SGHTA, CDR2 FQGNSA. Deletions cut 1 base from V and 2 bases from J, with 8 bases between. The CDR3 is made up of 14 amino acids. The CDR3: CASSLDDKNYGYTF. CDR3 bases: TGTGCCAGCAGCTTAGATGACAAGAACTATGGCTACACCTTC.

This clonotype was recorded many times. The chain uses TRBV2 and TRBJ2-5, with D uncertain. V was shortened by 6 bases and J by 5 bases, with 7 bases between the two germline ends. The germline gives CDR1 SNHLY, CDR2 FYNNEI. This CDR3 region has 11 residues. The CDR3 bases are TGTGCCAGCAGGACATGGGAGACCCAGTACTTC. It yields the protein CASRTWETQYF.